Reported below is one T cell receptor (beta chain). Source study methods: By means of reference gene primer amplification, nucleated cell counts were estimated. TCRdb's table, derived via immunoSEQ multiplex PCR, lists solely in-frame clones and lacks some. V, J and clone size were drawn from that table, and D and trimming were deduced from the DNA. Of 80,000 or so clones in the sample, roughly 86% were seen once. The data originate from a study of blood T cell repertoires in COVID-19. Study at large: Collection of acute and convalescent COVID-19 samples took place in the United States, Italy and Spain. The cDNA or gDNA used as material had been derived from T cells, B-cell-depleted T cells, or PBMCs.

This CDR3 region has 13 residues. Germline V lookup: CDR1 MDHEN, CDR2 SYDVKM. Trimming removed 8 bases from V and 1 base from J, with 12 bases in between. Input material: peripheral blood. The V and J genes are TRBV28 and TRBJ2-7; D is perhaps TRBD2 (6 bases). The sequence came from a man between 60 and 70 years old with acute or convalescent COVID-19. The CDR3 protein is CASGTPASYEQYF. The CDR3 nucleotides are TGTGCCAGCGGGACTCCTGCATCCTACGAGCAGTACTTC.